The 3 T cell receptor beta chains below were found in one sample sequenced in a study of blood T cell repertoires in COVID-19. Generated by immunoSEQ multiplex PCR, the TCRdb table keeps only in-frame clones and is missing some. Among fewer than 70,000 clones listed, 65% to 90% were seen once. The material sequenced was peripheral blood. The receptors originated from a woman in her sixties with acute or convalescent COVID-19.

The chain is built from TRBV19 and TRBJ2-5; 11 nucleotides align to TRBD1. V gave up 5 bases and J gave up 1 base; unmatched junction bases: 9. The CDR3 loop spans 17 amino acids. Germline-derived CDR1 and CDR2 are LNHDA and SQIVND (reference sequence). The CDR3 loop reads CASSPQLGQGAQETQYF. The CDR3, as DNA: TGTGCCAGTAGTCCACAGTTAGGACAGGGGGCCCAAGAGACCCAGTACTTC.

This chain links TRBV27 with TRBJ1-1, with TRBD1 identical over 8 bases. The ends lost 4 bases at V and 6 bases at J; junction bases unmatched: 13. The CDR3 consists of 16 residues. Germline V gives CDR1 MNHEY, CDR2 SMNVEV (reference sequence). CDR3 DNA sequence: TGTGCCAGCAGTTATCAGGGGGCGCAGGGGGCCCCTGAAGCTTTCTTT. As protein: CASSYQGAQGAPEAFF.

The chain links TRBV20-1 to TRBJ1-2, with D tentatively TRBD1 (5 bases). The ends were cut back, 1 base at V and 10 bases at J, with 10 bases in the middle. This CDR3 comprises 11 residues. Germline V gene lookup returns CDR1 DFQATT and CDR2 SNEGSKA (reference sequence). CDR3 sequence (DNA): TGCAGTGCTAGAGGTTCGGGGGACTACACCTTC. The encoded protein is CSARGSGDYTF.